This paragraph covers one T cell receptor (beta chain) sequence. The target antigen is unknown. Once RNA had been extracted, it was reverse transcribed into cDNA to act as the sequencing template. Assay used: immunoSEQ multiplex PCR; TCRdb lists only in-frame clones, some missing. The sample lists more than 90,000 clones; 55% to 70% were seen once. The entry originates in a study of CD8+ T cells in alopecia areata. Notes on the study in general: Alopecia totalis/universalis scalp especially showed more expanded CD8+ clones than normal scalp.

Researchers picked out CD4+ and CD8+ T cells from PBMCs by sorting. The V and J ends lost 2 bases and 8 bases respectively, with 15 bases between them. From germline, CDR1 is LGHNA and CDR2 YNFKEQ. There are 14 residues in the CDR3. This TCR was sampled from a human donor in good health. The chain employs TRBV4-2 and TRBJ1-2; the D is unclear. Specimen: CD4+ T cells sorted from blood. The CDR3 DNA reads as TGTGCCAGCAGCCAAAAGAACGTACTGGAAGGCTACACCTTC. This sequence encodes CASSQKNVLEGYTF.